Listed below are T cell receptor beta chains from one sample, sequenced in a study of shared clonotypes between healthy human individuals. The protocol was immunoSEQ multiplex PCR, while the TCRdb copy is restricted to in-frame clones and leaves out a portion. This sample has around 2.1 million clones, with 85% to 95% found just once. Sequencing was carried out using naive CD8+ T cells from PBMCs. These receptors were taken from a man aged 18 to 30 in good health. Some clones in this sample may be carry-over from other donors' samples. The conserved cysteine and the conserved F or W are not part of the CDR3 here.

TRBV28	ASRRQGARGNTIY
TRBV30	AWSVLTGTEAF
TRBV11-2	ASSFWETEQETQY
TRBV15	ATSPGGGYTDTQY
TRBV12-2	ASRLDRTLRPNYGYT
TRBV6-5	ASRPHRLFNEKLF
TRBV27	ASSFRLAGTYEQY
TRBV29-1	SWSGGSMEAF
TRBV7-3	ASSAQGSTDTQY
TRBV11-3	ASSSPGLAGVEQF
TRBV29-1	SVFQGTEAF
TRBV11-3	ASSLKTGGYNEQF
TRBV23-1	ASSPLSGESRNEQF
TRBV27	ASSHLGLAGPGSSYNEQF
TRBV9	ASSVEDRVAGNTIY
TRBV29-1	SVDPIAGGTDTQY
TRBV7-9	ASSLSGQPGPQH
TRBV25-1	ASSESSRDLGTQY
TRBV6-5	ASSYFYRGRETQY
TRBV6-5	ASSYAEKLF
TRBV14	ASSQSGFDYGYT
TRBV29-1	SVVGDGGYEQY
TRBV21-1	ASSESGQGTGNTIY
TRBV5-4	ASSLGYGELF
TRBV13	ASSEGAGGDVSHEQY
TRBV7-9	ASSLGPSEQY
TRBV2	ASTITASSYNEQF
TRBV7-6	ASSLAGGYSTAGELF
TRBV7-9	ASSFSSYNEQF
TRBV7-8	ASSLALLGIGGRGYNEQF
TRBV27	ASSLSHLGETQY
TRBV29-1	SVEPGQRFQETQY
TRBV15	ATSRERVTEQY
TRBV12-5	ASGWGPGGDNTEAF
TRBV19	ASSIRQGQSSYEQY
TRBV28	ASSLRPARGSHEQY
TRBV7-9	ASSLATRYEQY
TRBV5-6	ASSGMTIQQF
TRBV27	ASSSRTGGRRETQY
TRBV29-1	SVTGTSVSHEQY
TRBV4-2	ASSLGTGGLAYEQY
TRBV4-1	ASSPAVAKNIQY
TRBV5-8	ASSLSRDRARNQPQH
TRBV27	ASSTQLAGKSNEQF
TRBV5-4	ASSLSGWEQY
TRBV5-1	ASSLEGGNQPQH
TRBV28	ASYSSFTGGLGVALYGYT
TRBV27	ASSYRNTGELF
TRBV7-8	ASRFGGHDEQY
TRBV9	AHSTERRQETQY
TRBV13	ASSFSGGIEQY
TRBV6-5	ASSYNDNYGYT
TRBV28	ASMRRLASYSNEQF
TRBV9	ASSVAGGLADTQY
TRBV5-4	ASSYGTSGTYEQY
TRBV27	ASRQVNNQPQH
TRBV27	ASSLMGLTRRDTQY